Presented here are 26 T cell receptor beta chains from one specimen sequenced in a study of OX40 agonist ivuxolimab in advanced cancers. The protocol was immunoSEQ multiplex PCR, while the TCRdb copy is restricted to in-frame clones and leaves out a portion. Altogether about 52,000 clones are present, less than 90% being singletons, with the ten largest covering 14%. This specimen consisted of CD4+ or CD8+ T cells sorted from blood, obtained in a trial of the OX40 agonist ivuxolimab. The receptors shown here come from an adult with an advanced solid tumor such as melanoma, head and neck, liver or kidney cancer.

The chain couples TRBV9 to TRBJ2-3, with a possible D match to TRBD2 (6 bases). This CDR3 region has 15 residues. Trimming left V 4 bases short and J 1 base short, with 13 bases between. Germline values: CDR1 SGDLS, CDR2 YYNGEE. The CDR3 protein is CASSYWGGGTDTQYF. Here the CDR3 DNA reads TGTGCCAGCAGCTACTGGGGCGGGGGCACAGATACGCAGTATTTT. The full variable domain, its missing parts supplied by reference TRBV9 and TRBJ2-3, is DSGVTQTPKHLITATGQRVTLRCSPRSGDLSVYWYQQSLDQGLQFLIQYYNGEERAKGNILERFSAQQFPDLHSELNLSSLELGDSALYFCASSYWGGGTDTQYFGPGTRLTVL.

The chain joins TRBV7-9 to TRBJ1-4; D is unclear. The V and J ends lost 4 bases and 8 bases respectively, with 8 bases between them. The CDR3 length is 12 residues. In germline, CDR1 is SEHNR, CDR2 FQNEAQ (reference sequence). The CDR3 DNA sequence: TGTGCCAGCAGCTGGGGTGGGGAAAAACTGTTTTTT. This codes for CASSWGGEKLFF.

This chain joins TRBV6-1 and TRBJ1-5; TRBD1 aligns across 8 bases. Germline lookup yields CDR1 MNHNS and CDR2 SASEGT. V shed 2 bases, J shed 1 base, and the junction held 4 bases outside the gene matches. The CDR3 runs 16 residues. The CDR3 loop reads CASSEPRGPSNQPQHF. CDR3 coding DNA: TGTGCCAGCAGTGAACCCAGGGGGCCCAGCAATCAGCCCCAGCATTTT.

The rearrangement links TRBV7-9 to TRBJ2-7; no clear D. Germline CDR1 SEHNR, CDR2 FQNEAQ (reference sequence). V was shortened by 2 bases and J by 3 bases, with 11 bases between the two germline ends. There are 14 residues in the CDR3. The CDR3 nucleotides are TGTGCCAGCAGCTTACACAGCGATAACTACGAGCAGTACTTC. Amino acids: CASSLHSDNYEQYF.

The V and J genes are TRBV11-2 and TRBJ1-2; 8 bases align to TRBD1. The CDR3 spans 16 residues. Germline V lookup: CDR1 SGHAT, CDR2 FQNNGV. V shed 3 bases and J 2 bases; nucleotides not matched to a gene: 8. The CDR3 DNA is TGTGCCAGCAGCTTCACCCGGACAGGGCGGAACTATGGCTACACCTTC. It translates to CASSFTRTGRNYGYTF.

The rearrangement joins TRBV4-3 to TRBJ2-1; D is tentatively TRBD1 or TRBD2 (5 bases each). The V and J ends lost 2 bases and 10 bases respectively, with 15 bases between them. The CDR3 totals 14 residues. Per germline, CDR1 LGHNA and CDR2 YSLEER. The CDR3 DNA reads TGCGCCAGCAGCCAACACCGGGACGTTAGGGAGCAGTTCTTC. As protein: CASSQHRDVREQFF.

The chain links TRBV18 to TRBJ1-5; D might be TRBD1 (6 bases). V was clipped by 4 bases and J by 2 bases, with 15 bases between them. This CDR3 has 16 amino acids. Per the germline V gene, CDR1 is KGHSH and CDR2 is LQKENI. DNA of the CDR3: TGTGCCAGCTCACTGGGAGGCAGGGGTGGCAATCAGCCCCAGCATTTT. This encodes CASSLGGRGGNQPQHF. The entire variable domain, with the rest obtained from reference TRBV18 and TRBJ1-5, is as follows: NAGVMQNPRHLVRRRGQEARLRCSPMKGHSHVYWYRQLPEEGLKFMVYLQKENIIDESGMPKERFSAEFPKEGPSILRIQQVVRGDSAAYFCASSLGGRGGNQPQHFGDGTRLSIL.

The chain combines TRBV30 with TRBJ2-7; possibly TRBD1 or TRBD2 for D (5 bases each). Looked up from germline, CDR1 is GTSNPN and CDR2 is SVGIG (reference sequence). V was pared by 5 bases and J by 0 bases, with 17 bases between. The CDR3 covers 15 residues. CDR3: CAWARGQGASYEQYF. CDR3 nucleotide sequence: TGTGCCTGGGCCCGCGGTCAGGGAGCCTCCTACGAGCAGTACTTC.

The chain links TRBV6-6 to TRBJ2-7; possibly TRBD1 for D (6 bases). CDR3 size: 15 residues. The V end was cut by 0 bases, the J end by 3 bases, with 12 bases between. The germline V gene has CDR1 MNHNY and CDR2 SVGAGI (reference sequence). CDR3 coding DNA: TGTGCCAGCAGTTACTCTTCGGACAGCTTCTACGAGCAGTACTTC. The encoded protein is CASSYSSDSFYEQYF.

The rearrangement links TRBV27 to TRBJ2-7; D unclear. CDR1 and CDR2 (germline): MNHEY, SMNVEV (reference sequence). The CDR3 length is 14 residues. The V end lost 5 bases, the J end lost 0 bases, and 11 bases lay between the germline ends. CDR3 sequence (DNA): TGTGCCAGCAGTCCATTTATAAGCTCCTACGAGCAGTACTTC. Protein: CASSPFISSYEQYF.

The rearrangement joins TRBV7-9 to TRBJ2-1; D unresolved. The ends were cut back, 7 bases at V and 2 bases at J, with 6 bases in the middle. Germline CDR1 and CDR2: SEHNR and FQNEAQ (reference sequence). This CDR3 comprises 12 residues. Here the CDR3 DNA reads TGTGCCAGCACTGTGGCCTACAATGAGCAGTTCTTC. Encoded protein: CASTVAYNEQFF.

This sequence joins TRBV15 and TRBJ1-1; D perhaps matches TRBD1 (6 bases). Between the trimmed V and J ends, which lost 5 bases and 4 bases, there was a span of 11 bases. CDR1 LNHNV and CDR2 YYDKDF come from the germline V gene (reference sequence). The CDR3 is 13 amino acids. The CDR3 DNA is TGTGCCACCAGCCTCAGGGGTTTCACTGAAGCTTTCTTT. It specifies CATSLRGFTEAFF.

The chain is built from TRBV4-3 and TRBJ2-2, with unresolved D. Germline V gene sequence: CDR1 LGHNA, CDR2 YSLEER. The V gene lost 0 bases and the J gene lost 7 bases, with 15 bases spanning the gap. This CDR3 has 16 amino acids. The CDR3 nucleotides are TGCGCCAGCAGCCAAGATATCGGCTATCTGAGCGGGGAGCTGTTTTTT. Protein: CASSQDIGYLSGELFF.

The chain has TRBV6-5 and TRBJ2-5; 8 nucleotides match TRBD1. This CDR3 spans 13 amino acids. The germline V gene encodes CDR1 MNHEY and CDR2 SVGAGI. V shed 0 bases and J 11 bases; nucleotides not matched to a gene: 5. The CDR3 sequence is CASSYSTGAEQYF. The CDR3, as DNA: TGTGCCAGCAGTTACTCGACAGGGGCTGAGCAGTACTTC.

The chain recombines TRBV11-1 with TRBJ2-3; D possibly corresponds to TRBD2 (6 bases). Trimming took 5 bases from V and 1 from J, leaving 13 bases between them. Germline V lookup: CDR1 SGHAT, CDR2 FQDESV (reference sequence). The CDR3 sequence is 15 residues long. The CDR3 DNA reads TGTGCCAGCAGCCTGGGGACGGGAGGCACAGATACGCAGTATTTT. Its translation is CASSLGTGGTDTQYF.

By sample share, this clone is medium-sized (0.01 to 0.1%). This chain joins TRBV19 and TRBJ2-7; TRBD2 is a possible D gene (5 bases). The CDR3 loop spans 14 amino acids. CDR1 and CDR2 (germline): LNHDA, SQIVND (reference sequence). V was shortened by 5 bases and J by 4 bases, with 15 bases between the two germline ends. The CDR3 DNA follows: TGTGCCAGTAGTGTCGGGATCTTTATTTACGAGCAGTACTTC. Translation gives CASSVGIFIYEQYF. The full variable domain, completed using reference TRBV19 and TRBJ2-7, is DGGITQSPKYLFRKEGQNVTLSCEQNLNHDAMYWYRQDPGQGLRLIYYSQIVNDFQKGDIAEGYSVSREKKESFPLTVTSAQKNPTAFYLCASSVGIFIYEQYFGPGTRLTVT.

This clone was observed a few times. The chain combines TRBV6-5 with TRBJ1-1; TRBD1 matches at 7 bases. Germline V gives CDR1 MNHEY, CDR2 SVGAGI. The V gene end was trimmed by 2 bases and the J gene end by 4 bases; junction bases not matched to a gene: 7. This CDR3 spans 15 amino acids. In DNA, the CDR3 is TGTGCCAGCAGTTACGATTTGACAGGGATCACTGAAGCTTTCTTT. This sequence encodes CASSYDLTGITEAFF.

The CDR3 is CASSLIAGGVFGQFF. DNA of the CDR3: TGTGCCAGCAGTTTGATCGCGGGGGGGGTTTTTGGGCAGTTCTTC. The V gene is TRBV27, the J gene TRBJ2-1; TRBD2 matches 9 bases. V was pared by 3 bases and J by 12 bases, with 12 bases of the junction left unmatched. CDR1 and CDR2 (germline): MNHEY, SMNVEV (reference sequence). The CDR3 is 15 residues long.

The chain employs TRBV9 and TRBJ2-1, with 9 bases fitting TRBD2. The CDR3 totals 17 residues. Germline values: CDR1 SGDLS, CDR2 YYNGEE. V shed 0 bases, J shed 3 bases, and the junction held 7 bases outside the gene matches. CDR3 in amino acids: CASSVVGSGGLYNEQFF. CDR3 nucleotide sequence: TGTGCCAGCAGCGTAGTAGGTAGCGGGGGCCTCTACAATGAGCAGTTCTTC.

DNA for the CDR3: TGTGCCAGCAGCCAAGTGGGATTCGAGCAGTACTTC. This encodes CASSQVGFEQYF. The V and J genes are TRBV14 and TRBJ2-7; D unclear. Germline lookup yields CDR1 SGHDN and CDR2 FVKESK. Trimming cost V 1 base and J 6 bases, with 7 bases left between them. The CDR3 contains 12 residues.

The V gene is TRBV7-6, the J gene TRBJ2-5, with D possibly being TRBD2 (6 bases). Germline lookup yields CDR1 SGHVS and CDR2 FNYEAQ. The V and J ends lost 5 bases and 9 bases respectively, with 22 bases between them. The CDR3 runs 15 residues. CDR3 amino acids: CASSREWDGERAQYF. In DNA, the CDR3 is TGTGCCAGCAGCCGGGAGTGGGACGGAGAAAGGGCCCAGTACTTC.

The rearrangement uses TRBV6-5 and TRBJ2-1; possibly TRBD1 for D (6 bases). Trimming pared 6 bases from V and 5 bases from J, leaving 11 bases between. This CDR3 is built from 13 residues. The germline CDR1 and CDR2 sequences are MNHEY and SVGAGI. As DNA, the CDR3 is TGTGCCAGCAGGGACAGACCAAACAATGAGCAGTTCTTC. This gives the protein CASRDRPNNEQFF.

The gene calls are TRBV6-1 and TRBJ1-2; 7 nucleotides match TRBD1. With V trimmed by 1 base and J by 2 bases, 4 bases remained unmatched. Germline V gene data show CDR1 as MNHNS and CDR2 as SASEGT. The CDR3 loop spans 15 amino acids. The CDR3 DNA follows: TGTGCCAGCAGTGAAGGACAGGGCAGCAACTATGGCTACACCTTC. Residues: CASSEGQGSNYGYTF.

The chain employs TRBV7-9 and TRBJ2-7; D call uncertain. The CDR3 loop spans 13 amino acids. Germline V gene data show CDR1 as SEHNR and CDR2 as FQNEAQ (reference sequence). Trimming took 3 bases from V and 7 from J, leaving 13 bases between them. As DNA, the CDR3 is TGTGCCAGCAGCTTCCCAGGAACAGCGGAGCAGTACTTC. This sequence encodes CASSFPGTAEQYF.

The chain couples TRBV6-4 to TRBJ2-5, with 8 positions matching TRBD2. CDR3 length: 16 residues. V shed 6 bases and J 0 bases; nucleotides not matched to a gene: 9. Germline assignment: CDR1 MRHNA and CDR2 SNTAGT. This CDR3 is CASSPLTGGDQETQYF. CDR3 bases: TGTGCCAGCAGCCCGCTGACGGGGGGGGACCAAGAGACCCAGTACTTC.

This clone was counted once. The V gene is TRBV19, the J gene TRBJ1-5, with TRBD1 identical over 8 bases. Germline V CDR1 and CDR2: LNHDA, SQIVND (reference sequence). V lost 5 bases to trimming and J lost 4 bases; unmatched junction nucleotides: 19. There are 19 residues in the CDR3. The CDR3 loop is CASSVDFGRGHLGNQPQHF. CDR3 nucleotide sequence: TGTGCCAGTAGTGTTGACTTTGGCAGGGGGCACTTGGGGAATCAGCCCCAGCATTTT. Using reference TRBV19 and TRBJ1-5 for the parts outside the CDR3, the full variable domain is DGGITQSPKYLFRKEGQNVTLSCEQNLNHDAMYWYRQDPGQGLRLIYYSQIVNDFQKGDIAEGYSVSREKKESFPLTVTSAQKNPTAFYLCASSVDFGRGHLGNQPQHFGDGTRLSIL.